The rows below give T cell receptor beta chains drawn from one sample of a study of shared clonotypes between healthy human individuals. This table comes from immunoSEQ multiplex PCR, and its TCRdb copy is limited to in-frame clones, with some not included. Of some 2 million clones in the sample, roughly 94% are singletons; the top ten hold 1% to 1.5%. Sequenced input: naive CD8+ T cells sorted from blood. The receptor set was obtained from a man aged 18 to 29 in good health. The CDR3 runs from the conserved cysteine through the conserved F or W. The D gene is left open where the match is weak. Some rows mark clone size as missing; the rest say once, few, many or name a class of expanded clone.

d_gene	v_gene	abundance	j_gene	CDR3nt	CDR3aa
.	TRBV27	.	TRBJ2-2	TGTGCCAGCAGTTTATTGGGCAGGTCGGACACCGGGGAGCTGTTTTTT	CASSLLGRSDTGELFF
TRBD1	TRBV5-6	.	TRBJ1-2	TGTGCCAGCAGCTCCCGGACAGGGAACTATGGCTACACCTTC	CASSSRTGNYGYTF
.	TRBV10-3	.	TRBJ1-5	TGTGCCATCAGTGGGGAATATAGCAATCAGCCCCAGCATTTT	CAISGEYSNQPQHF
.	TRBV27	.	TRBJ2-7	TGTGCCAGCAGTTCGACCATCGGACAGCAACTCTACGAGCAGTACTTC	CASSSTIGQQLYEQYF
.	TRBV5-1	.	TRBJ1-4	TGCGCCAGCAGCTTAAGAGGGGATCCAGGAAAACTGTTTTTT	CASSLRGDPGKLFF
TRBD1	TRBV7-9	.	TRBJ1-1	TGTGCCAGCAACGGATTGGACAGGGGCCCTAACACTGAAGCTTTCTTT	CASNGLDRGPNTEAFF
TRBD1	TRBV27	.	TRBJ2-1	TGTGCCAGCAGTCCGGCGACAGGGCTGGCCTACAATGAGCAGTTCTTC	CASSPATGLAYNEQFF
.	TRBV4-1	.	TRBJ1-5	TGCGCCAGCAGCCAAGAATGGGGGCCCGGGCAGCCCCAGCATTTT	CASSQEWGPGQPQHF
.	TRBV4-1	.	TRBJ2-1	TGCGCCAGCAGCCAAGTTATAGCGGCCTCCTCCAATGAGCAGTTCTTC	CASSQVIAASSNEQFF
TRBD1	TRBV19	few	TRBJ2-2	TGTGCCAGTGTACCGGGACAGGGGACGAACACCGGGGAGCTGTTTTTT	CASVPGQGTNTGELFF
.	TRBV9	.	TRBJ1-3	TGTGCCAGCAGCAAGGGGCTCTCTGGAAACACCATATATTTT	CASSKGLSGNTIYF
.	TRBV4-1	.	TRBJ2-5	TGCGCCAGCAGCCTGACTCCGTACACCGAGCAAGAGACCCAGTACTTC	CASSLTPYTEQETQYF
TRBD2	TRBV19	.	TRBJ2-1	TGTGCCAGTAGTCCGCCGGGACTAGCGGGCTACAATGAGCAGTTCTTC	CASSPPGLAGYNEQFF
.	TRBV27	.	TRBJ2-7	TGTGCCAGCAGTTTAGTTTACGCAGGGATCAACGAGCAGTACTTC	CASSLVYAGINEQYF
TRBD1	TRBV6-6	.	TRBJ1-3	TGTGCCAGCGGTTTACAGGGGGAGTTGGCTGGAAACACCATATATTTT	CASGLQGELAGNTIYF
.	TRBV7-2	.	TRBJ2-2	TGTGCCAGCAGCTTAGTTGTCATGCAGCCCAACACCGGGGAGCTGTTTTTT	CASSLVVMQPNTGELFF
.	TRBV27	.	TRBJ2-1	TGTGCCAGCACCCCGGACTGGGGTCGGGATAATGAGCAGTTCTTC	CASTPDWGRDNEQFF
.	TRBV28	.	TRBJ2-1	TGTGCCAACTCATATCTCTCCTCCTACAATGAGCAGTTCTTC	CANSYLSSYNEQFF
TRBD2	TRBV7-9	.	TRBJ2-2	TGTGCCAGCAGCTCCCCGGGACTAGACACCGGGGAGCTGTTTTTT	CASSSPGLDTGELFF
.	TRBV5-1	.	TRBJ2-3	TGCGCCAGCAGCTTGGTTGCAGATACGCAGTATTTT	CASSLVADTQYF
.	TRBV6-5	.	TRBJ1-2	TGTGCCAGCAGCCCTCGCAGGGGCAACTATGGCTACACCTTC	CASSPRRGNYGYTF
TRBD2	TRBV10-1	.	TRBJ2-1	TGCGCCAGCAGTGGACTAGCGGGGTCCTACAATGAGCAGTTCTTC	CASSGLAGSYNEQFF
.	TRBV7-3	.	TRBJ2-7	TGTGCCAGCAGTCAAAGTCCAGGGAGCTACGAGCAGTACTTC	CASSQSPGSYEQYF
TRBD2	TRBV19	.	TRBJ2-2	TGTGCCAGTAGTATGAGATGGCTAGCGGGAAGTACCGGGGAGCTGTTTTTT	CASSMRWLAGSTGELFF
.	TRBV7-9	.	TRBJ1-1	TGTGCCAGCAGCTTGGACGGTAATGAAGCTTTCTTT	CASSLDGNEAFF
TRBD2	TRBV5-4	.	TRBJ2-2	TGTGCCAGCAGCCCGGGACTAGTTGGCGGGGAGCTGTTTTTT	CASSPGLVGGELFF
.	TRBV19	.	TRBJ1-1	TGTGCCAGTAGTCGACAGGTAATTGGGGGTTTCTTT	CASSRQVIGGFF
.	TRBV2	.	TRBJ2-5	TGTGCCAGCGGGGGGCGCTTCGTGGAGACCCAGTACTTC	CASGGRFVETQYF
TRBD1	TRBV7-9	.	TRBJ2-7	TGTGCCAGCAGCTTAGTTGGGACAGGGTACAACGAGCAGTACTTC	CASSLVGTGYNEQYF
TRBD2	TRBV27	.	TRBJ2-3	TGTGCCAGCAGTCCCTTGGGGGGGGTCACAGATACGCAGTATTTT	CASSPLGGVTDTQYF
.	TRBV28	.	TRBJ2-7	TGTGCCAGCAGTATCATAGGACAGCACGAGCAGTACTTC	CASSIIGQHEQYF
TRBD1	TRBV5-6	.	TRBJ2-7	TGTGCCAGCAGCTCGGGACAGGGTACCTACGAGCAGTACTTC	CASSSGQGTYEQYF
TRBD2	TRBV30	.	TRBJ2-1	TGTGCCTGGAGTGTCGCTAGCGGGTTCTACAATGAGCAGTTCTTC	CAWSVASGFYNEQFF
.	TRBV6-1	.	TRBJ1-1	TGTGCCAGCAGTGATTATCCCCTTCGGTTGAACACTGAAGCTTTCTTT	CASSDYPLRLNTEAFF
.	TRBV28	.	TRBJ2-5	TGTGCCAGCAGTTTGCCCACCGACGGGGACCAAGAGACCCAGTACTTC	CASSLPTDGDQETQYF
TRBD2	TRBV9	.	TRBJ2-7	TGTGCCAGCAGCGCTGGGACTAGCGGGAGGGTAGGGGCCTACGAGCAGTACTTC	CASSAGTSGRVGAYEQYF
.	TRBV7-9	.	TRBJ2-3	TGTGCCAGCAGCTGGGACCTTACGGAAAGCACAGATACGCAGTATTTT	CASSWDLTESTDTQYF
.	TRBV6-1	.	TRBJ1-3	TGTGCCAGCGGGGAGACATACGGAAACACCATATATTTT	CASGETYGNTIYF
.	TRBV27	.	TRBJ2-2	TGTGCCAGCAGCACGAGGTACACCGGGGAGCTGTTTTTT	CASSTRYTGELFF
TRBD2	TRBV10-2	once	TRBJ2-7	TGCGCCAGCAGTGAGGTAGTGACGGGGGGGATCTACGAGCAGTACTTC	CASSEVVTGGIYEQYF
TRBD2	TRBV6-5	.	TRBJ2-2	TGTGCCAGCAGCCCGACCAGCGGGGAACCTCGAGAGCTGTTTTTT	CASSPTSGEPRELFF
TRBD1	TRBV2	.	TRBJ1-2	TGTGCCAGCAGTGAGCTTGGGACAGGGGTAGATGGCTACACCTTC	CASSELGTGVDGYTF
TRBD2	TRBV2	.	TRBJ2-5	TGTGCCAGCAGGGTAGCGGGAGACCAAGAGACCCAGTACTTC	CASRVAGDQETQYF
.	TRBV9	.	TRBJ1-6	TGTGCCAGCAGCCTCTGGGACTCCGATAATTCACCCCTCCACTTT	CASSLWDSDNSPLHF
.	TRBV10-2	once	TRBJ2-7	TGCGCCAGCGTTACTAACTCCTACGAGCAGTACTTC	CASVTNSYEQYF
.	TRBV2	.	TRBJ2-5	TGTGCCAGCGGGGCCTCCGCCAAGGAGACCCAGTACTTC	CASGASAKETQYF
.	TRBV12-5	few	TRBJ2-1	TGTGCTAGTGGTTTGTCTCAGGATGAGCAGTTCTTC	CASGLSQDEQFF
.	TRBV6-6	once	TRBJ2-2	TGTGCCAGCAGTCAATATATAGCGGCAAACACCGGGGAGCTGTTTTTT	CASSQYIAANTGELFF
TRBD1	TRBV9	.	TRBJ1-3	TGTGCCTCAGGGGGGGCCGGGATGGATGGAAACACCATATATTTT	CASGGAGMDGNTIYF
.	TRBV13	.	TRBJ1-5	TGTGCCAGCAGCCCGGGGCGCAATCAGCCCCAGCATTTT	CASSPGRNQPQHF
TRBD2	TRBV27	.	TRBJ2-7	TGTGCCAGCAGTTACGGGGGGAACTACGAGCAGTACTTC	CASSYGGNYEQYF
TRBD2	TRBV5-8	.	TRBJ2-7	TGTGCCAGCAGATACAACCTAGCGGTCCTTAACGAGCAGTACTTC	CASRYNLAVLNEQYF
.	TRBV4-1	few	TRBJ2-7	TGCGCCAGCAGCCCCGCACAGGGTTCCGAGCAGTACTTC	CASSPAQGSEQYF
.	TRBV6-5	.	TRBJ1-1	TGTGCCAGCAGTAACGACCCAACTGAAGCTTTCTTT	CASSNDPTEAFF
TRBD2	TRBV25-1	.	TRBJ2-2	TGTGCCAGCAGTGAATCGGGAGGGGCCGGGGAGCTGTTTTTT	CASSESGGAGELFF
TRBD1	TRBV6-6	.	TRBJ2-7	TGTGCCAGCGGCTGGACAGGGGGTTCCTACGAGCAGTACTTC	CASGWTGGSYEQYF
TRBD1	TRBV6-1	.	TRBJ1-1	TGTGCCAGCAGGAGTCTTTACAGGGGGACTGAAGCTTTCTTT	CASRSLYRGTEAFF